A single sample is the source of the 5 T cell receptor beta chains below, sequenced in a study of T cell responses to AZD1222 COVID-19 vaccine (dated by TCRdb to the early 2020s). The time point label, as the study defines it: about 28 days (+/-7) after the second vaccine dose. The protocol used for the library was the immunoSEQ multiplex PCR assay. TCRdb holds this immuneACCESS table with in-frame rearrangements only. Some clones are missing; in checked studies, unresolved V genes explain under half, and the rest has no known cause. The sample table lists just over 150,000 clones, 87% of them with a count of one. The ten largest clones capture about 9.8% of the sample. The sample was peripheral blood, taken 28 days after the second AZD1222 dose. All receptors derive from an adult who received the AZD1222 COVID-19 vaccine.

V and J are TRBV23-1 and TRBJ2-2, with 7 bases aligning to TRBD1. TRBV23-1 is an open reading frame whose function is uncertain. With V trimmed by 2 bases and J by 6 bases, 9 bases remained unmatched. CDR3 size: 16 residues. The CDR3 DNA sequence: TGCGCCAGCAGTCAACGGGGACAGCGGACCGCCGGGGAGCTGTTTTTT. Amino acids: CASSQRGQRTAGELFF.

V is TRBV18 and J is TRBJ1-1; TRBD1 might be the D (5 bases). The germline V and J ends were trimmed by 1 base and 5 bases, with 14 bases remaining between them. The CDR3 sequence is 15 residues long. CDR1 KGHSH and CDR2 LQKENI come from the germline V gene. DNA for the CDR3: TGTGCCAGCTCACCACGAGACAGCGGGAAGACTGAAGCTTTCTTT. Translated: CASSPRDSGKTEAFF.

The V and J genes are TRBV5-1 and TRBJ2-7; TRBD2 matches 7 bases. V gave up 3 bases and J gave up 0 bases; unmatched junction bases: 9. The CDR3 consists of 16 residues. Germline CDR1 SGHRS, CDR2 YFSETQ. The CDR3 sequence is CASSSREASGSYEQYF. Written as DNA, the CDR3 is TGCGCCAGCAGCTCCCGAGAGGCTAGCGGCTCCTACGAGCAGTACTTC.

This clone was seen more than once but under ten times. The rearrangement uses TRBV20-1 and TRBJ1-1; TRBD1 is a possible D gene (6 bases). CDR3 length: 13 amino acids. V was pared by 3 bases and J by 5 bases, with 13 bases between. Germline values: CDR1 DFQATT, CDR2 SNEGSKA (reference sequence). This CDR3 reads CSASEGVRTEAFF. CDR3 in DNA: TGCAGTGCTAGTGAGGGGGTAAGGACTGAAGCTTTCTTT.

The chain links TRBV19 to TRBJ1-2; 7 nucleotides agree with TRBD1. CDR3 length equals 15 residues. Germline lookup yields CDR1 LNHDA and CDR2 SQIVND (reference sequence). After removal of 5 bases from V and 4 bases from J, the junction contained 10 bases not matched to a gene. This chain's CDR3 is CASSPTPGQSYGYTF. In DNA form, the CDR3 reads TGTGCCAGTAGTCCGACTCCGGGACAGAGCTATGGCTACACCTTC.